The present entry profiles one TCR beta chain with its context. Its antigen remains unknown. Trimming pared 5 bases from V and 0 bases from J, leaving 8 bases between. The germline gives CDR1 GTSNPN, CDR2 SVGIG (reference sequence). The CDR3 runs 12 residues. These data are taken from a study of cytomegalovirus exposure and HLA in healthy donors. Study-level points and caveats: Later, an analysis found that TCR clusters from the first cohort tended to co-occur in the 120 or so validation repertoires. It was confirmed in vitro that three of the CMV-associated chains were specific for CMV antigens.

TCRdb's copy holds only in-frame clones and misses some; the assay was immunoSEQ multiplex PCR. The data hold about 180,000 clones, with 85% observed a single time. The sequence derives from a man aged 18 to 35 in good health and CMV-seropositive. The gene calls are TRBV30 and TRBJ2-7; tentative D call: TRBD1 (5 bases). Input material: PBMCs. The CDR3 region is CAWAGSSYEQYF. The DNA for the CDR3 is TGTGCCTGGGCAGGGTCCTCCTACGAGCAGTACTTC. The full variable domain, its missing parts supplied by reference TRBV30 and TRBJ2-7, is SQTIHQWPATLVQPVGSPLSLECTVEGTSNPNLYWYRQAAGRGLQLLFYSVGIGQISSEVPQNLSASRPQDRQFILSSKKLLLSDSGFYLCAWAGSSYEQYFGPGTRLTVT.